This entry concerns a single TCR beta chain. The antigen is not known. The CDR3 has 16 residues. This sample is drawn from a study of monozygotic twins with inflammatory bowel disease. Study-wide findings and caveats: Comparison of concordant versus discordant twins revealed no difference in repertoire similarity, possibly due to limited power.

Researchers used 3500 ng of total RNA for each TCR library. Using the 5' RACE reads, TCRdb records one entry per CDR3 protein without DNA. This listing includes 400,000 to 500,000 distinct CDR3 sequences. The clonotype was recovered from a human donor with ulcerative colitis or Crohn's disease, or a healthy co-twin of an affected twin (not recorded which). This chain connects TRBV12-3 or TRBV12-4 to TRBJ2-1; the TCRdb call, TRBD1, lacks DNA for checking. Sequenced input: blood. Here the CDR3 reads CASSSTPGQGDNEQFF.